The rows below give T cell receptor beta chains drawn from one sample of a study of cytomegalovirus exposure and HLA in healthy donors. Data came from immunoSEQ multiplex PCR; TCRdb stores just in-frame clones and leaves some out. The table has 80,000 to 100,000 clones, 55% to 80% seen once. Material for sequencing was PBMCs. Every receptor here comes from a female donor in good health and CMV-seronegative. Both conserved end residues are trimmed from each CDR3. Fields, in order: J gene, D gene, V gene, CDR3 protein. D genes are given only for firm matches.

TRBJ2-2 | TRBD1 | TRBV7-2 | ASSLDRGRLF
TRBJ2-5 | . | TRBV9 | ASSARTDGQY
TRBJ2-3 | . | TRBV5-1 | ASSFPGEDTQY
TRBJ2-2 | . | TRBV18 | ASSPRQGSGGELF
TRBJ1-5 | . | TRBV6-1 | ASRQSNQPQH
TRBJ1-1 | TRBD1 | TRBV28 | ASSWTGLNTEAF
TRBJ1-1 | . | TRBV6-5 | ASLGPWNTEAF
TRBJ2-7 | . | TRBV6-1 | ASSEGGSSSYEQY
TRBJ2-1 | TRBD1 | TRBV19 | ASSTTKRGQGEQF
TRBJ1-4 | . | TRBV28 | ASRPQGYEKLF
TRBJ2-5 | . | TRBV30 | AWREQETQY
TRBJ1-2 | . | TRBV5-6 | ASTLDFDGYT
TRBJ2-2 | TRBD1 | TRBV19 | ASRSTGGTGELF
TRBJ1-2 | TRBD1 | TRBV20-1 | SAPDRGGYT
TRBJ2-7 | . | TRBV28 | ASSFGKRQSSYEQY
TRBJ2-7 | TRBD1 | TRBV7-9 | ASSYQGGASEQY
TRBJ2-7 | . | TRBV6-6 | ASSPAVYEQY
TRBJ1-4 | . | TRBV25-1 | ATARGVTTNEKLF
TRBJ1-4 | . | TRBV10-1 | ASSAGGGEKLF
TRBJ1-2 | . | TRBV11-3 | ASSLGDGGGYT
TRBJ2-2 | . | TRBV5-1 | ASSSLVRGNTGELF
TRBJ2-1 | . | TRBV9 | ASSVEGENNEQF
TRBJ1-1 | . | TRBV2 | ASSQQGNTEAF